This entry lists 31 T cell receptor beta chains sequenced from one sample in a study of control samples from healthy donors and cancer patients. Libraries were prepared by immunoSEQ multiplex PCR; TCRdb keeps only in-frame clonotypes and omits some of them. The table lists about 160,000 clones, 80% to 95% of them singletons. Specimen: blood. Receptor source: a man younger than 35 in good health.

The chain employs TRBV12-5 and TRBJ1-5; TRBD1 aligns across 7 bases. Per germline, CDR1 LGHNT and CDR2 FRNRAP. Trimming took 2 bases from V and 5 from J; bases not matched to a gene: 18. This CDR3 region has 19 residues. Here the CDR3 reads CASGLPRNPWGDSYQPQHF. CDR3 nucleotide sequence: TGTGCTAGTGGTTTGCCACGAAATCCCTGGGGGGACAGCTATCAGCCCCAGCATTTT.

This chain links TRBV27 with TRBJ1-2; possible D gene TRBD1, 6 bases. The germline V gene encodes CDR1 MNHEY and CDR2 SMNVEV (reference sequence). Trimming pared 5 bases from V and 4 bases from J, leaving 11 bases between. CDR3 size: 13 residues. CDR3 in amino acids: CASSPGAGYGYTF. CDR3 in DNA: TGTGCCAGCAGTCCGGGGGCCGGCTATGGCTACACCTTC.

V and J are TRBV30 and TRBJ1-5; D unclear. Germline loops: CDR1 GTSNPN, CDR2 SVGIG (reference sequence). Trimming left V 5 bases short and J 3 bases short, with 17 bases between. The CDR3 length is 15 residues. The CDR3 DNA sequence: TGTGCCTGGGGAGAAAGGGATCCGGTCAATCAGCCCCAGCATTTT. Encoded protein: CAWGERDPVNQPQHF.

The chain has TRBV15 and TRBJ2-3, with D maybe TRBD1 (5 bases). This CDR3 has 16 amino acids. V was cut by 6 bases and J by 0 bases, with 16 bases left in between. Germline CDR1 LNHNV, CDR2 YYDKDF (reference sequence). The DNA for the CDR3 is TGTGCCACCAGTATTAACAGGAAACCGAGCACAGATACGCAGTATTTT. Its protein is CATSINRKPSTDTQYF.

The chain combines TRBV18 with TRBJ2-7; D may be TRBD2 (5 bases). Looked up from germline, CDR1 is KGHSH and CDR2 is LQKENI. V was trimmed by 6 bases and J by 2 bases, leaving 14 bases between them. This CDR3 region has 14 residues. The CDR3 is CASSPRTGTYEQYF. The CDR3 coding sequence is TGTGCCAGCTCCCCGAGGACGGGGACCTACGAGCAGTACTTC.

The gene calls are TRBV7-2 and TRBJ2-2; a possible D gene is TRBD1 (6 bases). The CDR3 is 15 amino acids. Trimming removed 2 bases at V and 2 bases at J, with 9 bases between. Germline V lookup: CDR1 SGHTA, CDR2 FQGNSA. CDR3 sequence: CASSLRGSNTGELFF. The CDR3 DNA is TGTGCCAGCAGCTTAAGGGGGTCTAACACCGGGGAGCTGTTTTTT.

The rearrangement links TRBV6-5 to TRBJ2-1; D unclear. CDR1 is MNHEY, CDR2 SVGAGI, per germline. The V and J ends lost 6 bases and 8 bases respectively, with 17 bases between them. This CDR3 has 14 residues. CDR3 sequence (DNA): TGTGCCAGCAGACCAACCCACGGAGATCATGAGCAGTTCTTC. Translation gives CASRPTHGDHEQFF.

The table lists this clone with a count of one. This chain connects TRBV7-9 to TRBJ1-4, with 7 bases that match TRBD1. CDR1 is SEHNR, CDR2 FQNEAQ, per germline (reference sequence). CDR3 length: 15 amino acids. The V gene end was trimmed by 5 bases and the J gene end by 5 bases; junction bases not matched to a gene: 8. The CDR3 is CASSPSDRENEKLFF. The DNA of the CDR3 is TGTGCCAGCAGCCCTTCCGACAGGGAAAATGAAAAACTGTTTTTT.

The CDR3 is CSGILDRETYEQYF. In DNA form, the CDR3 reads TGCAGCGGTATCTTAGACAGGGAGACCTACGAGCAGTACTTC. V gene TRBV29-1 combines with J gene TRBJ2-7, with 7 bases matching TRBD1. Looked up from germline, CDR1 is SQVTM and CDR2 is ANQGSEA. J was trimmed by 2 bases and V by 7 bases; bases with no gene match: 11. The CDR3 spans 14 residues.

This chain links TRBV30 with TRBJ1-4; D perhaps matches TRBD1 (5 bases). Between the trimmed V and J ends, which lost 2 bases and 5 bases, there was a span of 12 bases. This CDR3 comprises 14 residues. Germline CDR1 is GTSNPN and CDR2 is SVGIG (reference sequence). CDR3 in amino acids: CAWSPGGENEKLFF. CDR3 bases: TGTGCCTGGAGTCCCGGGGGAGAGAATGAAAAACTGTTTTTT.

DNA for the CDR3: TGCGCCAGCAGCCAAGATGGAGGGTATAGAGATACGCAGTATTTT. Translated: CASSQDGGYRDTQYF. The chain recombines TRBV4-1 with TRBJ2-3; tentative D call: TRBD2 (6 bases). This CDR3 spans 15 amino acids. CDR1 MGHRA and CDR2 YSYEKL come from the germline V gene. Trimming cost V 0 bases and J 5 bases, with 12 bases left between them.

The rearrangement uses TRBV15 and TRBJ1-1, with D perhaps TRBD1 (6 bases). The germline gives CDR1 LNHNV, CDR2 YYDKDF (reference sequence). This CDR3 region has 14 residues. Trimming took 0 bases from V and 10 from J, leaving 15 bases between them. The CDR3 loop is CATSRDRGGRGAFF. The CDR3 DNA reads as TGTGCCACCAGCAGAGATAGGGGGGGACGTGGAGCTTTCTTT.

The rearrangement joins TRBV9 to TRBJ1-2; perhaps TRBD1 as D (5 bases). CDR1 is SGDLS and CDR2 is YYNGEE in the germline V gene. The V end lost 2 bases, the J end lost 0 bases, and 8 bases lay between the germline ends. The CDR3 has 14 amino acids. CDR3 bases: TGTGCCAGCAGCGTGGGGGTAGCTAACTATGGCTACACCTTC. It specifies CASSVGVANYGYTF.

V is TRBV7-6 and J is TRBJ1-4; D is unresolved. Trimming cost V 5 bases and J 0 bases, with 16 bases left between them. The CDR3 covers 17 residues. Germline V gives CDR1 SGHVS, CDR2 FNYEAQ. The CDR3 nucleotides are TGTGCCAGCAGCCACAGATACGACCATGCAACTAATGAAAAACTGTTTTTT. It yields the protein CASSHRYDHATNEKLFF.

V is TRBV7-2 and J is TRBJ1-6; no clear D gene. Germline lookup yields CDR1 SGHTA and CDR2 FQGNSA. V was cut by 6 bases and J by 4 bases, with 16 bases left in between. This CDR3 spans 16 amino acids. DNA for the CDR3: TGTGCCAGCAGTCGAGACCGACATATTTATAATTCACCCCTCCACTTT. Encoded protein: CASSRDRHIYNSPLHF. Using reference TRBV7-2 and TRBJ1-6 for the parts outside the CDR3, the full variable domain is GAGVSQSPSNKVTEKGKDVELRCDPISGHTALYWYRQSLGQGLEFLIYFQGNSAPDKSGLPSDRFSAERTGGSVSTLTIQRTQQEDSAVYLCASSRDRHIYNSPLHFGNGTRLTVT.

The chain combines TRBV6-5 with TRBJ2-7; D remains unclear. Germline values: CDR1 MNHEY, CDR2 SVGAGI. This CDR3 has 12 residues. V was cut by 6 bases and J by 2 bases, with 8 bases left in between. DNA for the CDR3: TGTGCCAGCAGCCTCGATACCTACGAGCAGTACTTC. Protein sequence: CASSLDTYEQYF.

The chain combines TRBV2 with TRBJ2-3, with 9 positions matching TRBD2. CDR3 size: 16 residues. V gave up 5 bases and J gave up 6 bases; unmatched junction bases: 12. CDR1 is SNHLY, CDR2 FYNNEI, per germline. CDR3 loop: CASSTRPGLAGDTQYF. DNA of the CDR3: TGTGCCAGCAGTACAAGACCGGGACTAGCAGGGGATACGCAGTATTTT.

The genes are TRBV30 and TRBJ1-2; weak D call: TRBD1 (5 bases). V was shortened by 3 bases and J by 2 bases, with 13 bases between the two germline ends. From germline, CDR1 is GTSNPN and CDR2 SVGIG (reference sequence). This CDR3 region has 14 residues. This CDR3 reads CAWSAPGQNYGYTF. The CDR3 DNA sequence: TGTGCCTGGAGCGCCCCGGGGCAAAACTATGGCTACACCTTC.

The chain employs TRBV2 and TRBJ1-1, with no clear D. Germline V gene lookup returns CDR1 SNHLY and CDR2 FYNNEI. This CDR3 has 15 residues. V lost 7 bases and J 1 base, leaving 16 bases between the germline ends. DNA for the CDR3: TGTGCCAGCATAAGGTCCGAATTCGGGAACACTGAAGCTTTCTTT. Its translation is CASIRSEFGNTEAFF. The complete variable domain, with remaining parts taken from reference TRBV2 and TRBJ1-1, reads EPEVTQTPSHQVTQMGQEVILRCVPISNHLYFYWYRQILGQKVEFLVSFYNNEISEKSEIFDDQFSVERPDGSNFTLKIRSTKLEDSAMYFCASIRSEFGNTEAFFGQGTRLTVV.

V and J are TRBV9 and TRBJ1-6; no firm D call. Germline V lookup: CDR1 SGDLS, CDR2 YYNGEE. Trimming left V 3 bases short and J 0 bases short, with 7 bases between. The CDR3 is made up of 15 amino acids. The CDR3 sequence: CASSADTSYNSPLHF. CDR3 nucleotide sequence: TGTGCCAGCAGCGCTGACACCTCCTATAATTCACCCCTCCACTTT.

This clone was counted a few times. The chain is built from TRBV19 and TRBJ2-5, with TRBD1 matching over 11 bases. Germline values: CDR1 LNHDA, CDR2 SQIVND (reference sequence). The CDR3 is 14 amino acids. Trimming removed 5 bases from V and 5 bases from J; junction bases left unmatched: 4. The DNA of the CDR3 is TGTGCCAGTAGTCCGGGACAGGGGGACGAGACCCAGTACTTC. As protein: CASSPGQGDETQYF.

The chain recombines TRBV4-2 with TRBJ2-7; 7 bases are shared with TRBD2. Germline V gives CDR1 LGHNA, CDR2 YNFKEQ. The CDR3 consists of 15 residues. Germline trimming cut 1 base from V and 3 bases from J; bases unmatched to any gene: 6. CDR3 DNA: TGTGCCAGCAGCCAAGTCCCGGGCGGGAGCTACGAGCAGTACTTC. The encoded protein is CASSQVPGGSYEQYF.

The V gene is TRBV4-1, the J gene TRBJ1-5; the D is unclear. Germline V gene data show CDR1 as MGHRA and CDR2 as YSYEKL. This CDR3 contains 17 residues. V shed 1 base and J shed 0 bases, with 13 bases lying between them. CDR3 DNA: TGCGCCAGCAGCCAAGTGGATCTGGGGTTTAGCAATCAGCCCCAGCATTTT. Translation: CASSQVDLGFSNQPQHF.

CDR3 in amino acids: CTSGQGYEQYF. The CDR3 DNA reads TGTACAAGCGGACAGGGCTACGAGCAGTACTTC. V usage is TRBV6-5 and J usage is TRBJ2-7, with TRBD1 matching over 8 bases. There are 11 residues in the CDR3. The germline V gene encodes CDR1 MNHEY and CDR2 SVGAGI.

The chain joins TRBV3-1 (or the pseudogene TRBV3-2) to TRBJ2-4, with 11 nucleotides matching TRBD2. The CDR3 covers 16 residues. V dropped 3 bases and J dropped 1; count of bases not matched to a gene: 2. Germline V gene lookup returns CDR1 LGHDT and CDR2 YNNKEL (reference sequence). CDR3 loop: CASSQVAGGAKNIQYF. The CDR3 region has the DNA TGTGCCAGCAGCCAGGTAGCGGGAGGGGCCAAAAACATTCAGTACTTC.

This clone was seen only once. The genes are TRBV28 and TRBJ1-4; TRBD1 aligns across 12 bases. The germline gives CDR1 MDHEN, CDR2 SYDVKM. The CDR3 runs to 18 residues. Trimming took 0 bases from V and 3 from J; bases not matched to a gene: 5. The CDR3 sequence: CASSLWGTGGAANEKLFF. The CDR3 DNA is TGTGCCAGCAGTTTATGGGGGACAGGGGGCGCAGCTAATGAAAAACTGTTTTTT.

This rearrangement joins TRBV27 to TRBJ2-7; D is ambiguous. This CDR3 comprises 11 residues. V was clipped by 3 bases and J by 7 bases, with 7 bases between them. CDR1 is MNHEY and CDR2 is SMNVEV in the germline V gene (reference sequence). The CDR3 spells CASSFGEEQYF. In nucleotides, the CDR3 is TGTGCCAGCAGTTTTGGTGAGGAGCAGTACTTC.

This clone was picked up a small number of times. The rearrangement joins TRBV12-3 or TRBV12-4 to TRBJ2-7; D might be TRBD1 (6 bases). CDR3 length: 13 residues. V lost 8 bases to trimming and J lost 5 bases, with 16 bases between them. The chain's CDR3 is CASRQTGIHEQYF. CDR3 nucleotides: TGTGCCAGCCGCCAGACAGGTATCCACGAGCAGTACTTC.

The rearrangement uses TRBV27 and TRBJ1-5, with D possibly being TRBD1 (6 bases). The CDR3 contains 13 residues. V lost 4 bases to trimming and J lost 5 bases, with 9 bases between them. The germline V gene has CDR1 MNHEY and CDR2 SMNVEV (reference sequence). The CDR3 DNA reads TGTGCCAGCAGTTATCAGGGGTATCAGCCCCAGCATTTT. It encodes CASSYQGYQPQHF.

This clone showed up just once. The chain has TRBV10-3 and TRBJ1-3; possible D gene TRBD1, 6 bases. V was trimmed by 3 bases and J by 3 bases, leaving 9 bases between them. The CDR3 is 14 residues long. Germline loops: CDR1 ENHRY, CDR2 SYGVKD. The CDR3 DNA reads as TGTGCCATCAGTGACCCGACAGGTGGAAACACCATATATTTT. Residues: CAISDPTGGNTIYF.

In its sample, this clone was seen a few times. In DNA form, the CDR3 reads TGTGCCAGCAGTTTACTCGGGGATAATTCACCCCTCCACTTT. The encoded protein is CASSLLGDNSPLHF. J is TRBJ1-6 and V is TRBV28; D is unresolved. V was clipped by 2 bases and J by 5 bases, with 7 bases between them. The CDR3 contains 14 residues. Per the germline V gene, CDR1 is MDHEN and CDR2 is SYDVKM. The full variable domain, rest sourced from reference TRBV28 and TRBJ1-6, is DVKVTQSSRYLVKRTGEKVFLECVQDMDHENMFWYRQDPGLGLRLIYFSYDVKMKEKGDIPEGYSVSREKKERFSLILESASTNQTSMYLCASSLLGDNSPLHFGNGTRLTVT.